Listed here are 24 T cell receptor beta chains from one sample, sequenced in a study of T-cell reconstitution after alpha-beta-depleted transplantation in children. Library preparation (for TCRbeta) was performed with unique molecular identifiers. TCRdb processed the PCR reads anew with MiXCR; each CDR3 protein has one entry. The data show approximately 500,000 distinct CDR3 sequences, with about 10% seen just once and about 2% held by the top ten. Material: PBMCs, obtained before TCRalphabeta/CD19-depleted stem cell transplant. These receptors came from a child between 2 and 9 years old with inherited bone marrow failure, due to receive a stem cell transplant.

This clonotype was recorded at least ten times. The V call is TRBV6-1, the J call TRBJ2-1, with 8 bases aligning to TRBD1. J gave up 4 bases and V 6 bases, and 5 bases lay outside the gene matches. CDR1 and CDR2 from the germline V gene are MNHNS and SASEGT. CDR3 length: 14 amino acids. The CDR3 loop is CASRTGGRYNEQFF. The DNA of the CDR3 is TGTGCCAGCAGAACAGGGGGAAGGTACAATGAGCAGTTCTTC.

The V call is TRBV6-2 or TRBV6-3, the J call TRBJ2-7, with TRBD2 matching 8 bases. V trimming: 2 bases; J trimming: 5 bases; junction bases outside the gene matches: 8. Germline loops: CDR1 MNHEY, CDR2 SVGEGT. The CDR3 is 15 amino acids. Here the CDR3 DNA reads TGTGCCAGCAGTTACGTAGCGGGAATCGGCCACGAGCAGTACTTC. Translating it yields CASSYVAGIGHEQYF.

In this sample, this clonotype turned up many times. J is TRBJ2-7 and V is TRBV9; 10 bases agree with TRBD2. CDR1 and CDR2 from the germline V gene are SGDLS and YYNGEE. Trimming at V came to 4 bases and at J to 5 bases, leaving 9 bases not matched to a gene. The CDR3 extends over 15 amino acids. CDR3 coding DNA: TGTGCCAGCAGCCCCATTTCTAGCGGGAGTAACGAGCAGTACTTC. Translating gives CASSPISSGSNEQYF.

Many counts were recorded for this clonotype. The chain recombines TRBV6-5 with TRBJ2-2; 7 bases line up with TRBD1. Trimming at V came to 2 bases and at J to 0 bases, leaving 12 bases not matched to a gene. CDR1 MNHEY and CDR2 SVGAGI come from the germline V gene. CDR3 size: 19 residues. DNA for the CDR3: TGTGCCAGCAGTTACCTTTTGGGACAGCCTCCCCCGAACACCGGGGAGCTGTTTTTT. Encoded protein: CASSYLLGQPPPNTGELFF.

This clonotype was detected ten times or more. V usage is TRBV29-1 and J usage is TRBJ2-1; D is ambiguous. The germline gives CDR1 SQVTM, CDR2 ANQGSEA. Trimming removed 0 bases from V and 9 bases from J, with 21 bases in between. The CDR3 totals 16 residues. CDR3 sequence (DNA): TGCAGCGTTGAAGATCCTTACGGGCCCTACGACGGTGAGCAGTTCTTC. Encoded protein: CSVEDPYGPYDGEQFF.

Points on this clonotype: Given a much more abundant clone one base away, this may be a read error. The chain links TRBV7-2 to TRBJ2-7; 8 bases are a match to TRBD2. Losses at the gene ends were 3 bases for V and 3 bases for J; bases not matched to a gene: 7. The CDR3 contains 15 residues. Germline assignment: CDR1 SGHTA and CDR2 FQGNSA. The CDR3 protein is CASSFPTSASYEQYF. The CDR3 coding sequence is TGTGCCAGCAGCTTCCCGACTAGCGCGAGCTACGAGCAGTACTTC.

This clonotype appeared many times. The rearrangement joins TRBV5-5 to TRBJ2-5; 13 bases are shared with TRBD2. CDR3 length equals 17 residues. Germline values: CDR1 SGHKS, CDR2 YYEKEE (reference sequence). Trimming removed 0 bases from V and 2 bases from J; junction bases left unmatched: 4. CDR3 coding DNA: TGTGCCAGCAGCTTGGGACTAGCGGGAGGAAGGCAAGAGACCCAGTACTTC. Translation gives CASSLGLAGGRQETQYF.

This clonotype was seen at least ten times. This chain uses TRBV27 with TRBJ2-1, with 13 bases lining up with TRBD2. The V and J ends lost 4 bases and 7 bases, in that order; junction bases with no gene match: 4. Germline loops: CDR1 MNHEY, CDR2 SMNVEV (reference sequence). The CDR3 has 15 residues. This CDR3 reads CASSWAGLAGNEQFF. CDR3 coding DNA: TGTGCCAGCAGTTGGGCGGGACTAGCGGGGAATGAGCAGTTCTTC.

This clonotype appeared many times. The genes are TRBV29-1 and TRBJ2-7, with D possibly matching TRBD1 (5 bases). CDR1 and CDR2 from the germline V gene are SQVTM and ANQGSEA. This CDR3 has 13 amino acids. V lost 4 bases and J lost 4, with 14 bases in between. The CDR3 bases are TGCAGCGTTGCGCAGGGCCTTTTATACGAGCAGTACTTC. It is translated as CSVAQGLLYEQYF.

At least ten counts were recorded for this clonotype. The J gene is TRBJ2-1, the V gene TRBV28, with 7 bases fitting TRBD1. The CDR3 consists of 16 residues. Germline V gene lookup returns CDR1 MDHEN and CDR2 SYDVKM. With V trimmed by 3 bases and J by 4 bases, 9 bases remained unmatched. The CDR3 spells CASSFLRRGSYNEQFF. In nucleotides, the CDR3 is TGTGCCAGCAGTTTTCTCCGCAGGGGGAGTTACAATGAGCAGTTCTTC. Complete variable domain (other parts from reference TRBV28 and TRBJ2-1): DVKVTQSSRYLVKRTGEKVFLECVQDMDHENMFWYRQDPGLGLRLIYFSYDVKMKEKGDIPEGYSVSREKKERFSLILESASTNQTSMYLCASSFLRRGSYNEQFFGPGTRLTVL.

The count of this clonotype is one. A clone one base away is much larger, so this may be a read error. The chain couples TRBV20-1 to TRBJ1-5; TRBD1 is a possible D gene (5 bases). The V gene's germline CDR1 is DFQATT and CDR2 SNEGSKA (reference sequence). The CDR3 spans 14 residues. Trimming removed 8 bases from V and 3 bases from J, with 17 bases in between. The CDR3: CSTGVQDVNQPQHF. For the CDR3, the DNA is TGCAGTACAGGCGTGCAGGACGTCAATCAGCCCCAGCATTTT.

This sequence joins TRBV30 and TRBJ2-3, with D maybe TRBD1 (5 bases). Trimming cost V 0 bases and J 2 bases, with 6 bases left between them. The CDR3 loop spans 13 amino acids. Germline V gene sequence: CDR1 GTSNPN, CDR2 SVGIG (reference sequence). CDR3 nucleotide sequence: TGTGCCTGGAGTGTAGGGGACACAGATACGCAGTATTTT. It is translated as CAWSVGDTDTQYF.

Regarding this clonotype: A much larger clone lies a single base off, so this may be a read error. The chain couples TRBV9 to TRBJ2-7, with D possibly being TRBD1 (5 bases). The CDR3 runs 15 residues. Germline V gene sequence: CDR1 SGDLS, CDR2 YYNGEE. Trimming left V 0 bases short and J 8 bases short, with 18 bases between. The CDR3 here is CASSVDIFRDGKQYF. CDR3 sequence (DNA): TGTGCCAGCAGCGTAGATATATTCAGGGATGGCAAGCAGTACTTC.

V usage is TRBV7-2 and J usage is TRBJ2-3, with D perhaps TRBD1 or TRBD2 (5 bases each). The CDR3 is 15 amino acids. Germline CDR1 is SGHTA and CDR2 is FQGNSA. The V end lost 5 bases, the J end lost 6 bases, and 18 bases lay between the germline ends. The CDR3 sequence is CASSPLGARFDTQYF. The CDR3 coding sequence is TGTGCCAGCAGCCCCCTCGGGGCCAGATTCGATACGCAGTATTTT.

This clonotype was found a few times. The chain links TRBV19 to TRBJ1-5, with D hard to call. Trimming left V 9 bases short and J 0 bases short, with 15 bases between. CDR3 length: 15 residues. Per the germline V gene, CDR1 is LNHDA and CDR2 is SQIVND (reference sequence). CDR3 region: CASLAVAYSNQPQHF. DNA of the CDR3: TGTGCCAGCCTCGCAGTGGCTTATAGCAATCAGCCCCAGCATTTT.

This clonotype appeared many times. The chain couples TRBV27 to TRBJ2-5; no definite D call. CDR3 length equals 15 residues. V lost 1 base and J 2 bases, leaving 11 bases between the germline ends. Germline V CDR1 and CDR2: MNHEY, SMNVEV (reference sequence). The CDR3 is CASSLFAGRQETQYF. In DNA, the CDR3 is TGTGCCAGCAGTTTATTTGCCGGTAGGCAAGAGACCCAGTACTTC.

There are a few counts of this clonotype. V is TRBV9 and J is TRBJ1-2, with D unclear. The CDR3 is made up of 13 amino acids. Trimming pared 6 bases from V and 8 bases from J, leaving 17 bases between. Germline V gene data show CDR1 as SGDLS and CDR2 as YYNGEE. The CDR3 DNA sequence: TGTGCCAGCAATACGCAGAGATCATGGGGCTACACCTTC. It is translated as CASNTQRSWGYTF.

A remark on this clonotype: Being one base from a much bigger clone, this may be a read error. The chain carries TRBV10-2 and TRBJ2-1; tentatively, D is TRBD1 (6 bases). Per the germline V gene, CDR1 is WSHSY and CDR2 is SAAADI. The length of the CDR3 is 14 residues. The CDR3 DNA reads as TGCGCCAGCAGGGTGGGACACACTTACAATGATCAGTTCTTC. Protein sequence: CASRVGHTYNDQFF.

In its sample, this clonotype was seen many times. This sequence joins TRBV12-3 or TRBV12-4 and TRBJ1-2; weak D call: TRBD1 (5 bases). V was cut by 5 bases and J by 4 bases, with 11 bases left in between. The CDR3 covers 13 residues. This CDR3 reads CASSRGNVYGYTF. CDR3 in DNA: TGTGCCAGCAGTCGGGGCAACGTCTATGGCTACACCTTC.

This clonotype has a handful of counts. V gene TRBV20-1 combines with J gene TRBJ1-2; D uncertain. Germline CDR1 reads DFQATT; CDR2 reads SNEGSKA (reference sequence). The length of the CDR3 is 11 residues. V was pared by 2 bases and J by 8 bases, with 9 bases between. The CDR3 loop reads CSARIGWGYTF. CDR3 coding DNA: TGCAGTGCTAGAATCGGGTGGGGCTACACCTTC.

This clonotype was seen at least ten times. The chain is built from TRBV20-1 and TRBJ2-7; D unclear. Germline loops: CDR1 DFQATT, CDR2 SNEGSKA (reference sequence). There are 12 residues in the CDR3. V was pared by 0 bases and J by 6 bases, with 9 bases between. Here the CDR3 DNA reads TGCAGTGCTAGAGATCCGGCGCGCGAGCAGTACTTC. Its translation is CSARDPAREQYF.

This clonotype appeared many times. This chain joins TRBV20-1 and TRBJ2-5, with D uncertain. Germline assignment: CDR1 DFQATT and CDR2 SNEGSKA (reference sequence). V was cut by 0 bases and J by 4 bases, with 12 bases left in between. CDR3 size: 14 residues. The CDR3 DNA is TGCAGTGCTAGAGATTCTGCGCTGGGAGAGACCCAGTACTTC. The encoded protein is CSARDSALGETQYF.

This clonotype was picked up many times. V is TRBV28 and J is TRBJ1-5; D unresolved. This CDR3 has 17 residues. V gave up 4 bases and J gave up 2 bases, with 18 bases separating them. Germline CDR1 MDHEN, CDR2 SYDVKM. The DNA for the CDR3 is TGTGCCAGCAGTTCGCTGTTGGCCAGCTGGGGCAATCAGCCCCAGCATTTT. Translation: CASSSLLASWGNQPQHF.

This clonotype was seen a single time. It may be a read error: a sequence one base away is much more abundant. The CDR3 carries no conserved terminal phenylalanine or tryptophan, so it likely arises from a read error. The chain combines TRBV10-3 with TRBJ2-2; 7 nucleotides agree with TRBD1. The V and J ends lost 2 bases and 3 bases, in that order; junction bases with no gene match: 6. In germline, CDR1 is ENHRY, CDR2 SYGVKD. This CDR3 has 16 residues. The CDR3 loop reads CAISEADRADTGELFS. The CDR3 DNA is TGTGCCATCAGTGAGGCCGACAGGGCCGACACCGGGGAGCTGTTTTCT.